This T cell receptor (beta chain) was sequenced for a study of T cells in Graves' hyperthyroidism and ophthalmopathy. This clonotype has a handful of counts. Just one base apart from a much larger clone, this may be a read error. TCR beta CDR3 regions were amplified from RNA. The HTBI set primed first-round TCR CDR3 RT-PCR. From the multiplex PCR reads, TCRdb called clonotypes with MiXCR, one entry per CDR3 protein. This table holds roughly 350,000 distinct CDR3 sequences, roughly 13% found once. The V gene's germline CDR1 is SGHNT and CDR2 YENEEA. Trimming took off 4 bases at V and 2 bases at J, with 4 bases between the two ends. The CDR3 runs 12 residues.

The sequenced sample was blood. The chain joins TRBV11-3 to TRBJ2-3, with D uncertain. The receptor comes from a woman between 40 and 50 years old with Graves' ophthalmopathy. The CDR3 reads CASSSHTDTQYF. The DNA of the CDR3 is TGTGCCAGCAGCTCCCACACAGATACGCAGTATTTT.